The subject of this entry is one TCR beta chain. This record belongs to a study of long-term antiretroviral therapy in people with HIV. The libraries were made with immunoSEQ v3.0 at survey level. The assay was immunoSEQ multiplex PCR, and TCRdb's table has in-frame clones only and misses some. The table shows around 21,000 clones, with roughly 89% occurring only once. Material: unsorted PBMCs, obtained 2.1 years after starting antiretroviral therapy. The receptor comes from a man aged 18 to 30 with HIV.

The CDR3 nucleotides are TGTGCCAGCAGCGTAAAATTAACCTCTGGGGCCAACGTCCTGACTTTC. It encodes CASSVKLTSGANVLTF. This chain uses TRBV9 with TRBJ2-6, with D unresolved. The CDR3 sequence is 16 residues long. V was cut by 1 base and J by 0 bases, with 8 bases left in between. The germline gives CDR1 SGDLS, CDR2 YYNGEE.